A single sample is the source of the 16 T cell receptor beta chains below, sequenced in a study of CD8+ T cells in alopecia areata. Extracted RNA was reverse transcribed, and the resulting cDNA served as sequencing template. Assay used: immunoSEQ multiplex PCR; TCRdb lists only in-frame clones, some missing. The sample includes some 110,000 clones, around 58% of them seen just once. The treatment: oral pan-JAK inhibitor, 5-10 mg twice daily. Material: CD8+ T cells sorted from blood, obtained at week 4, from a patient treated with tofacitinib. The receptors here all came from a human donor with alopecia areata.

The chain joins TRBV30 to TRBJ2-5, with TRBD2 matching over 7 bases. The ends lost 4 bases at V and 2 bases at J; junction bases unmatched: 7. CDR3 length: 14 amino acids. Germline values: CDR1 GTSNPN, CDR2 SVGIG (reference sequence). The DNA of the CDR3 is TGTGCCTGGAAGGTACTAGCGCGACAAGAGACCCAGTACTTC. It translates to CAWKVLARQETQYF.

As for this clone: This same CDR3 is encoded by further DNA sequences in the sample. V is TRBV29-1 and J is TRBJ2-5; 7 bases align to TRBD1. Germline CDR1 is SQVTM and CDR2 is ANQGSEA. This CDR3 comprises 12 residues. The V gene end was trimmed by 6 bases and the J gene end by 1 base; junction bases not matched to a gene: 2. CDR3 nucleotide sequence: TGCAGCGTGGGACAGCTCCAAGAGACCCAGTACTTC. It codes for CSVGQLQETQYF.

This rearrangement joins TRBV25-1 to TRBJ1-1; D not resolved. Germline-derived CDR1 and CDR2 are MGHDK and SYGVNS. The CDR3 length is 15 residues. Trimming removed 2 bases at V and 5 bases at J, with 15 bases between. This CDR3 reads CASSEDPPFRTEAFF. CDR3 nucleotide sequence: TGTGCCAGCAGTGAAGATCCTCCGTTCAGGACTGAAGCTTTCTTT.

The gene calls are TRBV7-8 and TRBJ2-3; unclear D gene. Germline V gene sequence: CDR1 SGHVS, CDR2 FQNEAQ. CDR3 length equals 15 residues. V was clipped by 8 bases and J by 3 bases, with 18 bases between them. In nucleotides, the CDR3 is TGTGCCAGCGAAAACTGGGGATACACTACAGATACGCAGTATTTT. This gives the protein CASENWGYTTDTQYF.

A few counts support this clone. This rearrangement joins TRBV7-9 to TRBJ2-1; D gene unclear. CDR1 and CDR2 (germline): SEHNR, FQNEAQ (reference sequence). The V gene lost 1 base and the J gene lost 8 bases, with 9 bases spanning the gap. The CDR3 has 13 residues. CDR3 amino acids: CASSLGVGHEQFF. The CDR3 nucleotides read TGTGCCAGCAGCTTAGGCGTTGGGCATGAGCAGTTCTTC. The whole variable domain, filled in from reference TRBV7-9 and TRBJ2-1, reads DTGVSQNPRHKITKRGQNVTFRCDPISEHNRLYWYRQTLGQGPEFLTYFQNEAQLEKSRLLSDRFSAERPKGSFSTLEIQRTEQGDSAMYLCASSLGVGHEQFFGPGTRLTVL.

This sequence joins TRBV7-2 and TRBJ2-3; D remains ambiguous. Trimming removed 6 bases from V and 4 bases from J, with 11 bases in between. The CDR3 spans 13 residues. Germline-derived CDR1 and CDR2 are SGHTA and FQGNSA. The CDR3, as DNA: TGTGCCAGCAGACCCCCGGGCTCAGATACGCAGTATTTT. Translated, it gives CASRPPGSDTQYF.

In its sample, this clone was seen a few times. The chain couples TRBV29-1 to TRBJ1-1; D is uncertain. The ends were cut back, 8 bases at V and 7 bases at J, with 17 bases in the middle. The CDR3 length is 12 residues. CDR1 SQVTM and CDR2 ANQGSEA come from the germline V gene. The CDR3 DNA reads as TGCAGCTCCCGAGGCGACGCAGGTGAAGCTTTCTTT. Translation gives CSSRGDAGEAFF. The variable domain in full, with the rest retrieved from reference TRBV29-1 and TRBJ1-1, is SAVISQKPSRDICQRGTSLTIQCQVDSQVTMMFWYRQQPGQSLTLIATANQGSEATYESGFVIDKFPISRPNLTFSTLTVSNMSPEDSSIYLCSSRGDAGEAFFGQGTRLTVV.

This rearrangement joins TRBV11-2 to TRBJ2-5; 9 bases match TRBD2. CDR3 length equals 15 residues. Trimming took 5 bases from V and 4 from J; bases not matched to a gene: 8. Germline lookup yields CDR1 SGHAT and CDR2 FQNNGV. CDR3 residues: CASSPVAGDGETQYF. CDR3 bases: TGTGCCAGCAGCCCCGTAGCGGGGGACGGAGAGACCCAGTACTTC.

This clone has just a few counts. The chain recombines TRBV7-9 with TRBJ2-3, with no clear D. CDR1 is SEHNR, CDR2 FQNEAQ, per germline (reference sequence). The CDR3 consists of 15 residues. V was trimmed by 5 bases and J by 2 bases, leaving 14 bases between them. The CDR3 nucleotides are TGTGCCAGCAGCCTTTCCTCGAGTTTCACAGATACGCAGTATTTT. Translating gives CASSLSSSFTDTQYF.

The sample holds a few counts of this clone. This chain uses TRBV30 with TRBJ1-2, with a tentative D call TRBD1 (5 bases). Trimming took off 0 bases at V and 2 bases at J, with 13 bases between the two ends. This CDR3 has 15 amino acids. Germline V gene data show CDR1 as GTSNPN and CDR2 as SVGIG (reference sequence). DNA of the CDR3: TGTGCCTGGAGTGTACGGGGCGGATTCAACTATGGCTACACCTTC. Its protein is CAWSVRGGFNYGYTF. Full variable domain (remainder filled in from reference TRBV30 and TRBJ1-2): SQTIHQWPATLVQPVGSPLSLECTVEGTSNPNLYWYRQAAGRGLQLLFYSVGIGQISSEVPQNLSASRPQDRQFILSSKKLLLSDSGFYLCAWSVRGGFNYGYTFGSGTRLTVV.

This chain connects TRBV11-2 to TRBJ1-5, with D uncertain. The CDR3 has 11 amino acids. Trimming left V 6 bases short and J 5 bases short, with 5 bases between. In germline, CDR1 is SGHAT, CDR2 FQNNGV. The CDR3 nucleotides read TGTGCCAGCAGTTTCGATCAGCCCCAGCATTTT. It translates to CASSFDQPQHF.

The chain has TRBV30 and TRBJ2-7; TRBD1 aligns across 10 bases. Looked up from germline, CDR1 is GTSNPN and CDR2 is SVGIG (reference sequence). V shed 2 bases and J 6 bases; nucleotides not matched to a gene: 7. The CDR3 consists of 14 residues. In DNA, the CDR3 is TGTGCCTGGAGTACCGGGACAGGGGTAGTCGAGCAGTACTTC. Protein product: CAWSTGTGVVEQYF. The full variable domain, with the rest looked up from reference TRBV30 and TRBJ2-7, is SQTIHQWPATLVQPVGSPLSLECTVEGTSNPNLYWYRQAAGRGLQLLFYSVGIGQISSEVPQNLSASRPQDRQFILSSKKLLLSDSGFYLCAWSTGTGVVEQYFGPGTRLTVT.

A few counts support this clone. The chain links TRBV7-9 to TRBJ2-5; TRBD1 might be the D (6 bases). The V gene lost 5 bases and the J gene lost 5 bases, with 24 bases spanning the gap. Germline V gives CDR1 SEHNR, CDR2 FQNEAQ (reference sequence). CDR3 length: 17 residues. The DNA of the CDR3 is TGTGCCAGCAGCGGACGGACAGAAGCTATCAGTTGGGAGACCCAGTACTTC. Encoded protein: CASSGRTEAISWETQYF.

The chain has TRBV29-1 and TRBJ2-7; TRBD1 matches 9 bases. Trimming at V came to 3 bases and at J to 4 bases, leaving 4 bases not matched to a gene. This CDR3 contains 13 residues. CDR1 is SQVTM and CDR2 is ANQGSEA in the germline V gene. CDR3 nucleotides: TGCAGCGTTGAGTCTGGGACAGGGTACGAGCAGTACTTC. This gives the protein CSVESGTGYEQYF.

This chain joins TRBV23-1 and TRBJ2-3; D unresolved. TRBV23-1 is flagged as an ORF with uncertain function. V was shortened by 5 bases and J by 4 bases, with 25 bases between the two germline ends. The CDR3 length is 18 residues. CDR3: CASSCDGQSRDSPDTQYF. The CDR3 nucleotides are TGCGCCAGCAGTTGCGATGGTCAATCCCGTGATAGCCCAGATACGCAGTATTTT.

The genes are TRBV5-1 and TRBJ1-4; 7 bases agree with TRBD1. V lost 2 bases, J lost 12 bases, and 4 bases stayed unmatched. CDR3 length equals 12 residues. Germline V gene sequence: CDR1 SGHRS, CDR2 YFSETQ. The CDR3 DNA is TGCGCCAGCAGCTTCGACAGGGACGAACTGTTTTTT. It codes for CASSFDRDELFF.